The clone carrying this T cell receptor beta chain has at least ten counts. Antigen unknown. Amplification targeted TCR beta CDR3 regions from RNA transcripts. The HTBI primer set was used in a first-round RT-PCR of the TCR CDR3. TCRdb independently ran MiXCR on the multiplex PCR reads; one entry per CDR3 protein. The data hold roughly 750,000 distinct CDR3 sequences, with 15% to 20% observed a single time. The data originate from a study of T cells in Graves' hyperthyroidism and ophthalmopathy. Study background: Upon initial diagnosis and before any treatment, peripheral blood was collected.

Study-level results: Clonotypes that were expanded in thyroid above 0.001 mostly appeared in blood too.

The TCR was taken from a man between 18 and 29 years old with Graves' hyperthyroidism. The sample was blood.

In DNA form, the CDR3 reads TGTGCCAGCTCACCACCCGGGACTAGCGGGTACGAGCAGTACTTC. This encodes CASSPPGTSGYEQYF. The chain has TRBV18 and TRBJ2-7; 12 bases match TRBD2. The CDR3 spans 15 residues. With 0 bases clipped from V and 4 bases from J, the junction kept 1 base outside the gene matches. CDR1 is KGHSH, CDR2 LQKENI, per germline. The entire variable domain, with the rest obtained from reference TRBV18 and TRBJ2-7, is as follows: NAGVMQNPRHLVRRRGQEARLRCSPMKGHSHVYWYRQLPEEGLKFMVYLQKENIIDESGMPKERFSAEFPKEGPSILRIQQVVRGDSAAYFCASSPPGTSGYEQYFGPGTRLTVT.